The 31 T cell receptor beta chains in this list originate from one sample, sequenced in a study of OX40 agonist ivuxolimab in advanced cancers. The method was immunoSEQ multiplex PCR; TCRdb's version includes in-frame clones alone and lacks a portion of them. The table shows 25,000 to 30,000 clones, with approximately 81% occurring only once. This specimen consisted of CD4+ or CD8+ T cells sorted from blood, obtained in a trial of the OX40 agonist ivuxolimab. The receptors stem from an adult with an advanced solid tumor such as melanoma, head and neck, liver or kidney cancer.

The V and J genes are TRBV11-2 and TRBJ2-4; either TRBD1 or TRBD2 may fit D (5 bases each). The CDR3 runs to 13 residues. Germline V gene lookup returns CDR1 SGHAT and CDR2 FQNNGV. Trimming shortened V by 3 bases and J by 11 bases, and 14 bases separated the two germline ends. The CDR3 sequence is CASSLGDLKLQYF. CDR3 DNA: TGTGCCAGCAGCTTGGGGGACCTTAAGCTTCAGTACTTC.

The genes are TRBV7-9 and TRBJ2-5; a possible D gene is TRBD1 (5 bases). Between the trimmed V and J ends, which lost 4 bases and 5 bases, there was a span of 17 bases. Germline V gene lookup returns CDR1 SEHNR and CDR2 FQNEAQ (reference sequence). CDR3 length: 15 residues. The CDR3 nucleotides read TGTGCCAGCAGCTCGTCGACAGACTCCTCGGAGACCCAGTACTTC. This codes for CASSSSTDSSETQYF.

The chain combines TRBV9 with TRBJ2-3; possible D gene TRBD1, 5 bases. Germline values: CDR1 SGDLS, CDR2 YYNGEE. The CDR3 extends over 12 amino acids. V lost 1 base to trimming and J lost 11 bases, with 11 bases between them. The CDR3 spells CASSVYQGMQYF. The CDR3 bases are TGTGCCAGCAGCGTATATCAGGGAATGCAGTATTTT.

The CDR3 spells CASSPRPYLNEKLFF. CDR3 nucleotides: TGTGCCAGTAGTCCCCGACCGTACCTCAATGAAAAACTGTTTTTT. V gene TRBV19 combines with J gene TRBJ1-4; the D is unclear. With 5 bases removed from V and 5 bases from J, the gap between germline ends came to 15 bases. Looked up from germline, CDR1 is LNHDA and CDR2 is SQIVND (reference sequence). The CDR3 spans 15 residues.

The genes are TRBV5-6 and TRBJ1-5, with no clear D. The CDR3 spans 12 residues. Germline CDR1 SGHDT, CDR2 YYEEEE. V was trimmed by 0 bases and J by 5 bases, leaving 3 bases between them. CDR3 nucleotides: TGTGCCAGCAGCTTGGCGGATCAGCCCCAGCATTTT. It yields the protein CASSLADQPQHF. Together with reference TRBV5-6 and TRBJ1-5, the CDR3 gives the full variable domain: DAGVTQSPTHLIKTRGQQVTLRCSPKSGHDTVSWYQQALGQGPQFIFQYYEEEERQRGNFPDRFSGHQFPNYSSELNVNALLLGDSALYLCASSLADQPQHFGDGTRLSIL.

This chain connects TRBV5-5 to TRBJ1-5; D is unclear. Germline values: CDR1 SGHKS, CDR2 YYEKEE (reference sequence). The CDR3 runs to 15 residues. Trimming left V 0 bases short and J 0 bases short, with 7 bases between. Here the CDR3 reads CASSLAKDSNQPQHF. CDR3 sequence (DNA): TGTGCCAGCAGCTTGGCCAAGGATAGCAATCAGCCCCAGCATTTT.

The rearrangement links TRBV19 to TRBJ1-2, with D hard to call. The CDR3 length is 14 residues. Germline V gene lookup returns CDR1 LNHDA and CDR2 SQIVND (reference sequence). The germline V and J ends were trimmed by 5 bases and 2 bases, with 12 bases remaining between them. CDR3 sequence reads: CASSPSLGNYGYTF. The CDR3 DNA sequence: TGTGCCAGTAGTCCTTCACTTGGGAACTATGGCTACACCTTC.

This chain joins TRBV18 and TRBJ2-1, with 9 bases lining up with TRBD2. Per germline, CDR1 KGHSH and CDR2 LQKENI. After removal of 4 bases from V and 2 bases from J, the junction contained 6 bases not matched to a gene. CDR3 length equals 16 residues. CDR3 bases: TGTGCCAGCTCACTTGGGAGCGGGGGGCCCTACAATGAGCAGTTCTTC. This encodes CASSLGSGGPYNEQFF.

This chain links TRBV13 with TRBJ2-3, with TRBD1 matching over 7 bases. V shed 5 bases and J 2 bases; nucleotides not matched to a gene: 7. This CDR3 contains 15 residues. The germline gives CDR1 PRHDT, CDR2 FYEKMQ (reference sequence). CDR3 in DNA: TGTGCCAGCAGCCGCCGGACAGGATACACAGATACGCAGTATTTT. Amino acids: CASSRRTGYTDTQYF.

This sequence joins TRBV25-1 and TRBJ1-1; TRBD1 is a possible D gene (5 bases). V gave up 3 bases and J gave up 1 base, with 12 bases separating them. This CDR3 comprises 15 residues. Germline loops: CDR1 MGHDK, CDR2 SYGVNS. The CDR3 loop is CASSEWQGENTEAFF. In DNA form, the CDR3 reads TGTGCCAGCAGTGAGTGGCAGGGAGAGAACACTGAAGCTTTCTTT. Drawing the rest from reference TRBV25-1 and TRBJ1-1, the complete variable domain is EADIYQTPRYLVIGTGKKITLECSQTMGHDKMYWYQQDPGMELHLIHYSYGVNSTEKGDLSSESTVSRIRTEHFPLTLESARPSHTSQYLCASSEWQGENTEAFFGQGTRLTVV.

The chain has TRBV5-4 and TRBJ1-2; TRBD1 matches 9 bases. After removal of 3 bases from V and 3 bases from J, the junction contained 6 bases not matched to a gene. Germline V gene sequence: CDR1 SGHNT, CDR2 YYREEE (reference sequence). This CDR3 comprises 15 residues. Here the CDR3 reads CASSWGQGGDYGYTF. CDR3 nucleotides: TGTGCCAGCAGCTGGGGACAGGGCGGGGACTATGGCTACACCTTC.

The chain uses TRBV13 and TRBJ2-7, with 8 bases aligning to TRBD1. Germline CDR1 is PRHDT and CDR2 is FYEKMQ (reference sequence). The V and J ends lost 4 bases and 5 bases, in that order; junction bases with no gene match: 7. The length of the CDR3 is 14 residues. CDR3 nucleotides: TGTGCCAGCAGCTCCGGACAGGGCGTAAACGAGCAGTACTTC. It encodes CASSSGQGVNEQYF.

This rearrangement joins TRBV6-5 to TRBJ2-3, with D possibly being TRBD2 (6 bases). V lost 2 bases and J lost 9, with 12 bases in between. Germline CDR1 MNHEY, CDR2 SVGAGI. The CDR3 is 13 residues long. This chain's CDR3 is CASSYARRETQYF. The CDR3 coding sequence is TGTGCCAGCAGTTACGCCCGGAGGGAAACGCAGTATTTT.

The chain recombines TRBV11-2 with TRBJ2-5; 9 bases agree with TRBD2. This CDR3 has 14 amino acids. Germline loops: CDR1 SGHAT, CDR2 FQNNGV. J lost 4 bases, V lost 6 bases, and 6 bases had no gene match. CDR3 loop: CASSSREGSETQYF. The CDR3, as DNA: TGTGCCAGCAGTTCGCGGGAGGGATCAGAGACCCAGTACTTC.

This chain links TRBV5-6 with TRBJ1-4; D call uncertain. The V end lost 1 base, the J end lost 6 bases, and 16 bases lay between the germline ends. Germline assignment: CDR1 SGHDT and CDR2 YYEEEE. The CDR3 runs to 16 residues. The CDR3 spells CASSLRGHVGYEKLFF. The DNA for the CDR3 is TGTGCCAGCAGCTTGCGAGGGCATGTGGGGTATGAAAAACTGTTTTTT.

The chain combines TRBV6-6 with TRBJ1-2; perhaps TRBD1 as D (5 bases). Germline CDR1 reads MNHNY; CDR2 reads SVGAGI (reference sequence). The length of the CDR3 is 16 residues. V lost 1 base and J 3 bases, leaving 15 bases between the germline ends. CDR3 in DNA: TGTGCCAGCAGTTACTACGCGGGGGGTGTGGACTATGGCTACACCTTC. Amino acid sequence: CASSYYAGGVDYGYTF.

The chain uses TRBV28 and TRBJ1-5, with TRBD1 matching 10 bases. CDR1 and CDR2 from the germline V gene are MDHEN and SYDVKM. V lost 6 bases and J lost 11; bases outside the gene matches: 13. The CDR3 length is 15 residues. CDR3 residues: CASRSDRGPLRAQHF. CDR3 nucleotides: TGTGCCAGCAGGTCAGACAGGGGGCCTCTCCGGGCCCAGCATTTT.

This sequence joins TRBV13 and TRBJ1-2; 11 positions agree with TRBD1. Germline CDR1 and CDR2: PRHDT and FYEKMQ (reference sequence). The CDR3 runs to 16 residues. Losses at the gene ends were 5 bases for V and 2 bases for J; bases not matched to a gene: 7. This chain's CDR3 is CASSARGQGVNYGYTF. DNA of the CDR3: TGTGCCAGCAGCGCAAGGGGACAGGGGGTGAACTATGGCTACACCTTC.

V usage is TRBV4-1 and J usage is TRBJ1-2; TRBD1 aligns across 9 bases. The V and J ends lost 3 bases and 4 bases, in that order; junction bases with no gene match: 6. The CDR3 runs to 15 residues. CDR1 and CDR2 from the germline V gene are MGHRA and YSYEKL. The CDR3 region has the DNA TGCGCCAGCAGCCACACAGGGGGCGCTGGCTATGGCTACACCTTC. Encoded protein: CASSHTGGAGYGYTF.

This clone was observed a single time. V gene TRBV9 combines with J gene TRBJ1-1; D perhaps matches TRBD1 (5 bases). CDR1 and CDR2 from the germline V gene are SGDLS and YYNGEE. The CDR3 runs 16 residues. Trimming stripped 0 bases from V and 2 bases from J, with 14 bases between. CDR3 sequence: CASSVGAGPPNTEAFF. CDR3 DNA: TGTGCCAGCAGCGTAGGGGCAGGGCCGCCAAACACTGAAGCTTTCTTT.

The CDR3: CASSLAGRVTGELFF. CDR3 nucleotide sequence: TGTGCCAGCAGCTTAGCCGGGAGGGTTACCGGGGAGCTGTTTTTT. This rearrangement joins TRBV11-3 to TRBJ2-2; TRBD2 matches at 8 bases. With 1 base clipped from V and 5 bases from J, the junction kept 3 bases outside the gene matches. Germline assignment: CDR1 SGHNT and CDR2 YENEEA. This CDR3 region has 15 residues.

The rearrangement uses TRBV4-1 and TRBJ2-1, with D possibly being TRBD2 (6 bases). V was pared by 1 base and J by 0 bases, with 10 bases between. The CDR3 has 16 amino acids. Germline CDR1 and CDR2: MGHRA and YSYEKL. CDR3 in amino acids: CASSQASVSSYNEQFF. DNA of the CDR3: TGCGCCAGCAGCCAAGCTAGCGTTAGCTCCTACAATGAGCAGTTCTTC.

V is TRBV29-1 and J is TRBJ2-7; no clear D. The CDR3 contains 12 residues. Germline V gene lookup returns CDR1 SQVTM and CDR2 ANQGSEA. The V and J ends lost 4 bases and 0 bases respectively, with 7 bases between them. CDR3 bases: TGCAGCGTTGGGACGGTCTCCTACGAGCAGTACTTC. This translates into CSVGTVSYEQYF.

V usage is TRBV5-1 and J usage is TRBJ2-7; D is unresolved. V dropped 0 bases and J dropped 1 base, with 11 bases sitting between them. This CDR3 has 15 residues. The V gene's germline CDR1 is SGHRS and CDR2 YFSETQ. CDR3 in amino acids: CASSLDVGSSYEQYF. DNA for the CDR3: TGCGCCAGCAGCTTGGATGTAGGCTCTTCCTACGAGCAGTACTTC.

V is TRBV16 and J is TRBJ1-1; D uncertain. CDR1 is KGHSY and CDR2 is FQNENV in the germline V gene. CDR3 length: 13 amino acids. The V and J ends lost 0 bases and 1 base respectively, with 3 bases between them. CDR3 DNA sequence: TGTGCCAGCAGCCAATCAGGGAACACTGAAGCTTTCTTT. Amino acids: CASSQSGNTEAFF.

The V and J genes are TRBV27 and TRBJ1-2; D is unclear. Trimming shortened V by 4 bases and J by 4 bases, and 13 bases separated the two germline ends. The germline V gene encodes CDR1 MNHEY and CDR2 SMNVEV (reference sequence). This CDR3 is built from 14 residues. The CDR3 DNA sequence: TGTGCCAGCAGTTCGGGGAGCGGCTTCTATGGCTACACCTTC. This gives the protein CASSSGSGFYGYTF.

The CDR3 reads CASSRQTGVSSYEQYF. CDR3 in DNA: TGTGCCAGCAGCCGACAGACCGGCGTCAGCTCCTACGAGCAGTACTTC. The genes are TRBV7-4 and TRBJ2-7; tentative D call: TRBD1 (5 bases). The CDR3 sequence is 16 residues long. Trimming removed 5 bases from V and 0 bases from J, with 17 bases in between. The germline CDR1 and CDR2 sequences are SGHVT and SQSDAQ.

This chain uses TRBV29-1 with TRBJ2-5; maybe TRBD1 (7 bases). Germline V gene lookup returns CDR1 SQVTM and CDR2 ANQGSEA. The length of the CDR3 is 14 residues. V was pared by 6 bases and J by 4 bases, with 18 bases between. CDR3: CSVPQGGGGETQYF. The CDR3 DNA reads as TGCAGCGTCCCCCAGGGGGGCGGTGGAGAGACCCAGTACTTC.

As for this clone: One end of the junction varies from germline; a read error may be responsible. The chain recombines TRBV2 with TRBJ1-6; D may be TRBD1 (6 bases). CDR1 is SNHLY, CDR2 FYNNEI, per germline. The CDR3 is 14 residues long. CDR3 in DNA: TGTGCCAGCACTGAAGGACAGAGGAATTCACCCCTCCACTTT. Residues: CASTEGQRNSPLHF.

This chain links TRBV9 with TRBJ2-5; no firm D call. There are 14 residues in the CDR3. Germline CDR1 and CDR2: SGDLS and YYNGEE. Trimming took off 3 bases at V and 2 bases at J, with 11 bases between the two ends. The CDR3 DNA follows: TGTGCCAGCAGCGCTTGGACCGGACAAGAGACCCAGTACTTC. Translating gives CASSAWTGQETQYF.

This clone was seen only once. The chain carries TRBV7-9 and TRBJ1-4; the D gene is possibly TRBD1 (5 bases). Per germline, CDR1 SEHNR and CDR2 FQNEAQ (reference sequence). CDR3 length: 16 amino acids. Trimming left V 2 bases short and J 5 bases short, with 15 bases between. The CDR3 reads CASSLPSGQENEKLFF. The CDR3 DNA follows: TGTGCCAGCAGCTTACCCTCAGGACAAGAAAATGAAAAACTGTTTTTT. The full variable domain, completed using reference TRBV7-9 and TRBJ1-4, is DTGVSQNPRHKITKRGQNVTFRCDPISEHNRLYWYRQTLGQGPEFLTYFQNEAQLEKSRLLSDRFSAERPKGSFSTLEIQRTEQGDSAMYLCASSLPSGQENEKLFFGSGTQLSVL.